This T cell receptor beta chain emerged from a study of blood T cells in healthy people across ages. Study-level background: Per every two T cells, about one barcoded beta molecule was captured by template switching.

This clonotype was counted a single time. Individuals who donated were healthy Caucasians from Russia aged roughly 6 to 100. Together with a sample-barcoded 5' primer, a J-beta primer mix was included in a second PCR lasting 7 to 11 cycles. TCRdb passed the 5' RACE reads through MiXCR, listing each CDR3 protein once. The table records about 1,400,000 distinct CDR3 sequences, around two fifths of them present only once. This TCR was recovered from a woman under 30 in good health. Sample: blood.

The CDR3 DNA follows: TGTGCCAGCACGCCCGGACAGCCCTATAGCAATCAGCCCCAGCATTTT. This sequence encodes CASTPGQPYSNQPQHF. V is TRBV6-2 or TRBV6-3 and J is TRBJ1-5; the D gene is possibly TRBD1 (6 bases). V was shortened by 7 bases and J by 0 bases, with 16 bases between the two germline ends. CDR3 length: 16 amino acids. In germline, CDR1 is MNHEY, CDR2 SVGEGT.